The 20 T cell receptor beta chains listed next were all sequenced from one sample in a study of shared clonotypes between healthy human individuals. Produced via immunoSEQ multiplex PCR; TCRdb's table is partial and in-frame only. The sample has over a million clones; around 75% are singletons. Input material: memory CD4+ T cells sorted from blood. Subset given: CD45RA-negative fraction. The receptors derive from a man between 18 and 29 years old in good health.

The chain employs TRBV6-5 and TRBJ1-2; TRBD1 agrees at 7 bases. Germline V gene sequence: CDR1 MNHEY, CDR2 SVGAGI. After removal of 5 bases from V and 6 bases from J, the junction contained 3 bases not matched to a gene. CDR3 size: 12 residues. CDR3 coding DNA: TGTGCCAGCAGTGCAGGGACAGATGGCTACACCTTC. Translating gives CASSAGTDGYTF.

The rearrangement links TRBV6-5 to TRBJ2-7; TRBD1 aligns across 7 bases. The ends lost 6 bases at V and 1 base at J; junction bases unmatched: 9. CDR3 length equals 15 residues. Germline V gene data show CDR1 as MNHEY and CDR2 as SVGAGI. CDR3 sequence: CASSFEPTGSYEQYF. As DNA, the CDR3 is TGTGCCAGCAGCTTTGAACCGACAGGGTCCTACGAGCAGTACTTC.

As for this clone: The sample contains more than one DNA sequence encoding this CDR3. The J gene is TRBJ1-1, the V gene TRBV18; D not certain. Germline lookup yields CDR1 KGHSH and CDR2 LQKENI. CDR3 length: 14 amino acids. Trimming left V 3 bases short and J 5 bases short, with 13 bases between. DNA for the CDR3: TGTGCCAGCTCACCGGACTCCGGTGGGACTGAAGCTTTCTTT. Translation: CASSPDSGGTEAFF.

The CDR3 DNA reads as TGTGCCAGCAGCCAAGTAGCGGGGGAAGAGACCCAGTACTTC. It codes for CASSQVAGEETQYF. The chain is built from TRBV4-2 and TRBJ2-5; 9 bases are shared with TRBD2. This CDR3 region has 14 residues. V lost 1 base, J lost 3 bases, and 0 bases stayed unmatched. Per the germline V gene, CDR1 is LGHNA and CDR2 is YNFKEQ.

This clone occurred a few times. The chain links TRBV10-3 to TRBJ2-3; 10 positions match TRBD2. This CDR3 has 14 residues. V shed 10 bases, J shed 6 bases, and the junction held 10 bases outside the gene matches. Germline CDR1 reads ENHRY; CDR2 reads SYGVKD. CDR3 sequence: CATNELAGIDTQYF. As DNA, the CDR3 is TGTGCCACAAACGAACTAGCGGGGATTGATACGCAGTATTTT.

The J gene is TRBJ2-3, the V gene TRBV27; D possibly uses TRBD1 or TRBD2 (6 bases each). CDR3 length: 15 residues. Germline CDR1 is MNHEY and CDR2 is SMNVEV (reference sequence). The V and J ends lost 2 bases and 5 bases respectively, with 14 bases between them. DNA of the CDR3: TGTGCCAGCAGTTTAGGTAGGGGGGCGCGAGATACGCAGTATTTT. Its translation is CASSLGRGARDTQYF.

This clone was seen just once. The CDR3 here is CASSRGFRLDEQYF. The DNA of the CDR3 is TGTGCCAGCAGCAGAGGTTTTCGCTTGGACGAGCAGTACTTC. The chain combines TRBV6-1 with TRBJ2-7; D gene ambiguous. Germline CDR1 and CDR2: MNHNS and SASEGT. This CDR3 has 14 amino acids. V lost 6 bases and J lost 5, with 17 bases in between.

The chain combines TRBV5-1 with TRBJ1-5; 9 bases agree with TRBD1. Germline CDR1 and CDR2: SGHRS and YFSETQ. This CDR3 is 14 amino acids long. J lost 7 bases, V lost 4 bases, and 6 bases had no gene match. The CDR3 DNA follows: TGCGCCAGCAGCCCTGGGACAGGGAAGCAGCCCCAGCATTTT. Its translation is CASSPGTGKQPQHF.

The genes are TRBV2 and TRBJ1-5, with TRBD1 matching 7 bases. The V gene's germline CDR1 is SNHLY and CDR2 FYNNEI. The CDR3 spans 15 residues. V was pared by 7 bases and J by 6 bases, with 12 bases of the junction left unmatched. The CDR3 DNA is TGTGCCAGCAATAAAGAACAGGGGAGTAGTCAGCCCCAGCATTTT. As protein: CASNKEQGSSQPQHF.

CDR3 DNA: TGTGCCAGCAGCGAACTAGCGGGAGGAGTGAATGAGCAGTTCTTC. Translation gives CASSELAGGVNEQFF. The chain carries TRBV2 and TRBJ2-1; 12 bases align to TRBD2. This CDR3 contains 15 residues. Germline V gene sequence: CDR1 SNHLY, CDR2 FYNNEI. J lost 7 bases, V lost 6 bases, and 7 bases had no gene match.

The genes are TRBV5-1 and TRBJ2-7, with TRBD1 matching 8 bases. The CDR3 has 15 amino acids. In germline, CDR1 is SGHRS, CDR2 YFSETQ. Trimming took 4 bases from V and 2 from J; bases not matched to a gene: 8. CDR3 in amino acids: CASSPGQGAPYEQYF. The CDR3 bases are TGCGCCAGCAGCCCCGGGCAGGGGGCCCCCTACGAGCAGTACTTC.

In nucleotides, the CDR3 is TGTGCCAGCAGGACCGGGGTACAGGAAAAACTGTTTTTT. Translation: CASRTGVQEKLFF. This chain links TRBV6-1 with TRBJ1-4; no clear D gene. Trimming took 6 bases from V and 8 from J, leaving 13 bases between them. This CDR3 region has 13 residues. The germline CDR1 and CDR2 sequences are MNHNS and SASEGT.

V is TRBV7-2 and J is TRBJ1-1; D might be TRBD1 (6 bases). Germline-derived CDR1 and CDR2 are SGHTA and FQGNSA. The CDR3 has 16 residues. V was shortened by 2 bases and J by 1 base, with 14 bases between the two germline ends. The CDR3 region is CASSLWGGQTNTEAFF. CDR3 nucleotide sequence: TGTGCCAGCAGCTTATGGGGGGGCCAAACGAACACTGAAGCTTTCTTT.

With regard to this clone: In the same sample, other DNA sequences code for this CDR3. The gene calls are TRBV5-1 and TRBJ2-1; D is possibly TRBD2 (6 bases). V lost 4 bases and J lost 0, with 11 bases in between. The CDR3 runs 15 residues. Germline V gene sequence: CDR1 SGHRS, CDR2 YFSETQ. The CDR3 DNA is TGCGCCAGCAGCAGTAGCGGAAGCTCCTACAATGAGCAGTTCTTC. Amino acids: CASSSSGSSYNEQFF.

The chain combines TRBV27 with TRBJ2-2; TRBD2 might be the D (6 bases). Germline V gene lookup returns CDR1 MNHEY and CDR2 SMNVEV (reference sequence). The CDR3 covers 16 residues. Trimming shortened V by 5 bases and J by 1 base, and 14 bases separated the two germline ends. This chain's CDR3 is CASSPRPGVNTGELFF. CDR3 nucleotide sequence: TGTGCCAGCAGTCCCCGCCCGGGGGTGAACACCGGGGAGCTGTTTTTT.

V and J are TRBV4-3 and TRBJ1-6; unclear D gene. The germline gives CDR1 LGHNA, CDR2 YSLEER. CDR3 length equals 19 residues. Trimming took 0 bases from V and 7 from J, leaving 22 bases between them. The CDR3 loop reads CASSQDGGAMRFGNSPLHF. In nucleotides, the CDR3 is TGCGCCAGCAGCCAAGATGGTGGAGCGATGCGTTTCGGGAATTCACCCCTCCACTTT.

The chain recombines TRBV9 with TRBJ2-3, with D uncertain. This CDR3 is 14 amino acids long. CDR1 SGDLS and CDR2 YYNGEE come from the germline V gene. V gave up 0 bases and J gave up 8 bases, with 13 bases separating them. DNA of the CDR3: TGTGCCAGCAGCGTAGATGCCGGCGTGGGTACGCAGTATTTT. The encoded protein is CASSVDAGVGTQYF.

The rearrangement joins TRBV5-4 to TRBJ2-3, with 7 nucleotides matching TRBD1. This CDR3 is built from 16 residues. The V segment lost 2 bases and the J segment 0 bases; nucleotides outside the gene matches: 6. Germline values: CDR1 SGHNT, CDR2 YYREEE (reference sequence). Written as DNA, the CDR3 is TGTGCCAGCAGCTTCGACAGGGTTGCGAGCACAGATACGCAGTATTTT. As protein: CASSFDRVASTDTQYF.

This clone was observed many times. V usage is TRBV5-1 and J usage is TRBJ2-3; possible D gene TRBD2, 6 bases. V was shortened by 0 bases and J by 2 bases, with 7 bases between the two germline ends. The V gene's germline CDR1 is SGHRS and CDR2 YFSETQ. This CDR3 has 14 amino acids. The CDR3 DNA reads TGCGCCAGCAGCTTGGGGGACTTCACAGATACGCAGTATTTT. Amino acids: CASSLGDFTDTQYF.

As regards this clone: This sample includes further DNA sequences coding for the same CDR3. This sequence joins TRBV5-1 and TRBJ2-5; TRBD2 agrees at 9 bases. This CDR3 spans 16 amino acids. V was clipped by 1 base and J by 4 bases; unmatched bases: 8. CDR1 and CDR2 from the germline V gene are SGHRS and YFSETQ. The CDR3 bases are TGCGCCAGCAGCTTGCTCGGCGGGGGGGCGGGAGAGACCCAGTACTTC. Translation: CASSLLGGGAGETQYF.